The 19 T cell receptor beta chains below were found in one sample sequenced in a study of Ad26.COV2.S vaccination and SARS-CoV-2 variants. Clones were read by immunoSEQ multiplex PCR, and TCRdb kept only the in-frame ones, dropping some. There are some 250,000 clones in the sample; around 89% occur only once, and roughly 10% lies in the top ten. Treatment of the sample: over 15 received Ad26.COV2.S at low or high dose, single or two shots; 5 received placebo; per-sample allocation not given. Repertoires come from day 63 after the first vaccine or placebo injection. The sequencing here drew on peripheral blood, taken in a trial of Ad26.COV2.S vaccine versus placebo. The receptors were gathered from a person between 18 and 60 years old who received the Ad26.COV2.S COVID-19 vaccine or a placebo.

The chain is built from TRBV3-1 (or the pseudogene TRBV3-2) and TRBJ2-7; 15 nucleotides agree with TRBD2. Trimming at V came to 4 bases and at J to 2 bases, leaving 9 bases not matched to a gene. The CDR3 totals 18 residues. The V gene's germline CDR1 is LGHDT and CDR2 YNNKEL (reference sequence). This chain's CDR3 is CASSPGTSGRFGAYEQYF. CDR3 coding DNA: TGTGCCAGCAGCCCAGGGACTAGCGGGAGGTTCGGGGCCTACGAGCAGTACTTC.

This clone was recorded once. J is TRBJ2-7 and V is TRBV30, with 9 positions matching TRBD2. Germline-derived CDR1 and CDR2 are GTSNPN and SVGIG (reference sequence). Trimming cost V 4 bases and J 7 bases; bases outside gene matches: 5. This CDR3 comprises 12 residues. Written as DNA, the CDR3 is TGTGCCTGGACTAGCGGGAACCTGGAGCAGTACTTC. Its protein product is CAWTSGNLEQYF.

As DNA, the CDR3 is TGTGCCAGCAGGCCCGACTCGAGGTCCGGGGAGCTGTTTTTT. Amino acid sequence: CASRPDSRSGELFF. This sequence joins TRBV2 and TRBJ2-2, with unresolved D. CDR1 is SNHLY, CDR2 FYNNEI, per germline. There are 14 residues in the CDR3. V was cut by 6 bases and J by 6 bases, with 14 bases left in between.

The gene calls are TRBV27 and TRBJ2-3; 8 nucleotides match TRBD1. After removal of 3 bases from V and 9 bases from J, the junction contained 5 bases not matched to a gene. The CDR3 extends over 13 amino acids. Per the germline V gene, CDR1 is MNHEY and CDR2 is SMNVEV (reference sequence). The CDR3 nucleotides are TGTGCCAGCAGTTTCAGGGGGCGATCCACGCAGTATTTT. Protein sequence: CASSFRGRSTQYF.

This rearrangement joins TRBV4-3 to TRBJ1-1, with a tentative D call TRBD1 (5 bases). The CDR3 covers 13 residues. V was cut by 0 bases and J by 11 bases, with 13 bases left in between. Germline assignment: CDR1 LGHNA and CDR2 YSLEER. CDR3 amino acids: CASSQEGRIGAFF. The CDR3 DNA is TGCGCCAGCAGCCAAGAGGGGCGAATAGGTGCTTTCTTT.

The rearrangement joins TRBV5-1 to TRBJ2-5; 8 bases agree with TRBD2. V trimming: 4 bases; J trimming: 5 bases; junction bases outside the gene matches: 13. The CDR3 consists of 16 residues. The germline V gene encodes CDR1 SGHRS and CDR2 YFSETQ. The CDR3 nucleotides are TGCGCCAGCAGCCCGGTATCCGGGGGGGCCGGGGAGACCCAGTACTTC. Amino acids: CASSPVSGGAGETQYF.

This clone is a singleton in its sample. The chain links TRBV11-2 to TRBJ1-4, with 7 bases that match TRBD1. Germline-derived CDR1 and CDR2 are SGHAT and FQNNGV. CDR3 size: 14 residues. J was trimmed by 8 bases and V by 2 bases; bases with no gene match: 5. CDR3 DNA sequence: TGTGCCAGCAGCTTAATAGGGGGCCGGGAAAAACTGTTTTTT. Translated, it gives CASSLIGGREKLFF.

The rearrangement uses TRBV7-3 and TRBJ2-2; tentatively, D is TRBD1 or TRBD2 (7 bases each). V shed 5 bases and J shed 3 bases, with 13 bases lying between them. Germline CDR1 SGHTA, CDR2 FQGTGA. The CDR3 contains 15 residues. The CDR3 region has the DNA TGTGCCAGCAGCCCCCAGGGGGGGGACACCGGGGAGCTGTTTTTT. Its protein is CASSPQGGDTGELFF.

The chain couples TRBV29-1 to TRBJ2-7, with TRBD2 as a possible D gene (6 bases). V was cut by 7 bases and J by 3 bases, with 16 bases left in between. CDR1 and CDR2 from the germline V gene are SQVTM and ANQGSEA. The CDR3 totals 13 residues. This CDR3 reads CSAEGGSGYEQYF. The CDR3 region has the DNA TGCAGCGCCGAGGGAGGATCAGGCTACGAGCAGTACTTC.

The DNA of the CDR3 is TGTGCCAGCAGCTTGGGGGATGGAGGCGCTGGTCAGCCCCAGCATTTT. Its translation is CASSLGDGGAGQPQHF. The rearrangement joins TRBV5-6 to TRBJ1-5; D gene uncertain. Trimming took off 0 bases at V and 6 bases at J, with 16 bases between the two ends. CDR3 length equals 16 residues. Germline CDR1 is SGHDT and CDR2 is YYEEEE.

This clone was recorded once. DNA of the CDR3: TGTGCCAGCAGCTTAGACGCCTTCTACAATGAGCAGTTCTTC. Translated: CASSLDAFYNEQFF. The V call is TRBV11-1, the J call TRBJ2-1; D is undetermined. V gave up 1 base and J gave up 3 bases, with 7 bases separating them. CDR1 is SGHAT, CDR2 FQDESV, per germline (reference sequence). CDR3 length: 14 amino acids.

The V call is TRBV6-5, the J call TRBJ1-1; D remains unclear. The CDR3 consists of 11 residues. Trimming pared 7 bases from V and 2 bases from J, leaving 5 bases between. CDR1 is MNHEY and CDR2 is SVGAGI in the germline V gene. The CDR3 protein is CASKINTEAFF. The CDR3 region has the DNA TGTGCCAGCAAGATTAACACTGAAGCTTTCTTT.

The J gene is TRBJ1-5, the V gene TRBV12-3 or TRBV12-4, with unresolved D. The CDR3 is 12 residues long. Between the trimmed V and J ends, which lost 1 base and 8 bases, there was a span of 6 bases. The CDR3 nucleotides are TGTGCCAGCAGTTTAGGACGGGAGCCCCAGCATTTT. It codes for CASSLGREPQHF.

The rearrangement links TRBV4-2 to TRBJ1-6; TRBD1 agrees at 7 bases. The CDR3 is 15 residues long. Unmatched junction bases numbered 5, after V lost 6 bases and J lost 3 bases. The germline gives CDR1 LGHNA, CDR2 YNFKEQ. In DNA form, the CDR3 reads TGTGCCAGCAGTGACAGGGCCATCTATAATTCACCCCTCCACTTT. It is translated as CASSDRAIYNSPLHF.

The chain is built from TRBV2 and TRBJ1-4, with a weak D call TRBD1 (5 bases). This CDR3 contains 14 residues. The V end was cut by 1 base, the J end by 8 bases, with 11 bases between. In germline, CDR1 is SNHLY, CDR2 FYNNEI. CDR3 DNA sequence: TGTGCCAGCAGTGAAGGTAGAGGGACGGAAAAACTGTTTTTT. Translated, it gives CASSEGRGTEKLFF.

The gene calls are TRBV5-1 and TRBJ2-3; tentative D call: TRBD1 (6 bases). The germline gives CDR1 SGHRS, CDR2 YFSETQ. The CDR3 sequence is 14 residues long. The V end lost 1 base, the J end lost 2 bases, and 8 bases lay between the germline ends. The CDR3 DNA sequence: TGCGCCAGCAGCTTGAAGGGGGTCACAGATACGCAGTATTTT. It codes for CASSLKGVTDTQYF. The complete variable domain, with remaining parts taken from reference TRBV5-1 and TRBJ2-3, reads KAGVTQTPRYLIKTRGQQVTLSCSPISGHRSVSWYQQTPGQGLQFLFEYFSETQRNKGNFPGRFSGRQFSNSRSEMNVSTLELGDSALYLCASSLKGVTDTQYFGPGTRLTVL.

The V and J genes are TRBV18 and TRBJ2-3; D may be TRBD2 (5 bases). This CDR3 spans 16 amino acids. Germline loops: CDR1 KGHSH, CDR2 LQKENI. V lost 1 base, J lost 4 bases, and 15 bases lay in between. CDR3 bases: TGTGCCAGCTCACCACGACCCGGGAATAAGGCAGATACGCAGTATTTT. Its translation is CASSPRPGNKADTQYF.

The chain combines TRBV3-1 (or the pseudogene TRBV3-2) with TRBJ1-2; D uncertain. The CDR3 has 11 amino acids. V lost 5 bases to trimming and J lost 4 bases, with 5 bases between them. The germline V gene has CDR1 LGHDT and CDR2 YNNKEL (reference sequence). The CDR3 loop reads CASSYSYGYTF. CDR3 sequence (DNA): TGTGCCAGCAGCTACAGCTATGGCTACACCTTC.

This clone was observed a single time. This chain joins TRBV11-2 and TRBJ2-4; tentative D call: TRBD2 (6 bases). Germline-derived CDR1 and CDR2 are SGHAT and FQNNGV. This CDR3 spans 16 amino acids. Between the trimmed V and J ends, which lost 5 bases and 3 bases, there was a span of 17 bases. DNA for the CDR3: TGTGCCAGCAGCGAACGGGGGTCAAAGGGCAAAAACATTCAGTACTTC. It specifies CASSERGSKGKNIQYF.